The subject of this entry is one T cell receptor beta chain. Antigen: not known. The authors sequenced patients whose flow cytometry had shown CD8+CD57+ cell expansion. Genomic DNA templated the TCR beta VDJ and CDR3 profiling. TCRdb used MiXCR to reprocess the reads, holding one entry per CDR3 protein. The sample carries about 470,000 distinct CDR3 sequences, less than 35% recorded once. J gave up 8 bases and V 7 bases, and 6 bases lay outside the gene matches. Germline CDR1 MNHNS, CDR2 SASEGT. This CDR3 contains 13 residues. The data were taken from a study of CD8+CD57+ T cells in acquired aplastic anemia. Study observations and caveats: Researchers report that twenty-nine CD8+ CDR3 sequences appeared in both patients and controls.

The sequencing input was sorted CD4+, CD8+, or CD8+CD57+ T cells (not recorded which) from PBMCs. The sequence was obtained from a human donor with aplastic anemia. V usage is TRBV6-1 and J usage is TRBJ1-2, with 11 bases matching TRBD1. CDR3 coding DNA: TGTGCCAGCACCCTGGGACAGGGGGACGGCTACACCTTC. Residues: CASTLGQGDGYTF.